The 19 T cell receptor beta chains reported below all come from one sample, sequenced in a study of post-analysis software for immune sequencing data (dated by TCRdb to the mid-2010s). These TCRs are of unknown antigen specificity. Library method: PCR. Sequenced using an Illumina HiSeq 2500. To reduce PCR and sequencing biases, unique molecular identifiers were built into the TCR beta cDNA libraries. TCRdb passed the public sequencing reads through fastp at Q25 and MiXCR, retaining productive beta sequences. Duplicate CDR3 protein sequences are folded into a single record with the most common DNA and genes. For this sample there are hundreds of thousands of distinct CDR3 sequences; roughly 30% appear just once. The ten largest clones capture around 15% of the sample. The investigation overall reported the following: About five TRBV segments, including TRBV5-6, TRBV5-1 and TRBV20-1, were significantly more frequent in patients than controls.

Sequenced: blood. The receptors here all came from a girl under 18 with multiple sclerosis.

This clonotype has only a few counts. The chain uses TRBV15 and TRBJ1-2, with a weak D call TRBD1 (6 bases). V was clipped by 7 bases and J by 8 bases, with 17 bases between them. This CDR3 has 13 amino acids. Looked up from germline, CDR1 is LNHNV and CDR2 is YYDKDF (reference sequence). The CDR3 here is CATTVQGRGGYTF. In nucleotides, the CDR3 is TGTGCCACCACAGTCCAGGGGAGAGGCGGCTACACCTTC.

The sample holds a few counts of this clonotype. The CDR3 reads CATSVRRDGYYGYTF. The CDR3 DNA reads TGTGCCACCAGCGTTCGACGGGACGGATACTATGGCTACACCTTC. V is TRBV15 and J is TRBJ1-2; D may be TRBD1 (5 bases). V gave up 5 bases and J gave up 3 bases, with 16 bases separating them. Germline assignment: CDR1 LNHNV and CDR2 YYDKDF (reference sequence). The CDR3 runs to 15 residues.

This clonotype was picked up one time. This chain links TRBV2 with TRBJ1-1; D gene unclear. V gave up 4 bases and J gave up 1 base, with 10 bases separating them. The CDR3 runs 14 residues. CDR1 and CDR2 (germline): SNHLY, FYNNEI. The CDR3 loop is CASSGFHSNTEAFF. CDR3 DNA: TGTGCCAGCAGTGGCTTCCATTCGAACACTGAAGCTTTCTTT.

The chain couples TRBV9 to TRBJ2-6; 8 bases are shared with TRBD1. This CDR3 contains 15 residues. In germline, CDR1 is SGDLS, CDR2 YYNGEE. With 6 bases clipped from V and 4 bases from J, the junction kept 6 bases outside the gene matches. The CDR3 here is CASTRQGPGANVLTF. CDR3 coding DNA: TGTGCCAGCACCAGACAGGGGCCCGGGGCCAACGTCCTGACTTTC.

This clonotype was counted only a few times. The genes are TRBV5-6 and TRBJ2-7, with 10 bases identical to TRBD1. Trimming cost V 2 bases and J 3 bases; bases outside gene matches: 8. The CDR3 spans 16 residues. The germline V gene encodes CDR1 SGHDT and CDR2 YYEEEE. CDR3 residues: CASSFRGTGALYEQYF. The CDR3 coding sequence is TGTGCCAGCAGCTTCCGGGGGACAGGGGCCCTCTACGAGCAGTACTTC.

The J gene is TRBJ1-2, the V gene TRBV6-2 or TRBV6-3, with 10 positions matching TRBD1. Trimming at V came to 0 bases and at J to 3 bases, leaving 4 bases not matched to a gene. The germline CDR1 and CDR2 sequences are MNHEY and SVGEGT. This CDR3 contains 16 residues. The CDR3 DNA reads as TGTGCCAGCAGTTACTCCTCGGGGACAGGGGACTATGGCTACACCTTC. It specifies CASSYSSGTGDYGYTF.

This clonotype was observed a few times. The gene calls are TRBV6-2 or TRBV6-3 and TRBJ1-1; a weak D match, TRBD1 (6 bases). CDR1 is MNHEY and CDR2 is SVGEGT in the germline V gene. Trimming stripped 6 bases from V and 6 bases from J, with 17 bases between. The CDR3 length is 14 residues. CDR3 sequence: CASSNDTGPAEAFF. CDR3 nucleotides: TGTGCCAGCAGCAACGATACAGGGCCTGCTGAAGCTTTCTTT.

V and J are TRBV12-3 or TRBV12-4 and TRBJ2-7; TRBD1 matches at 10 bases. The CDR3 runs 16 residues. J gave up 2 bases and V 6 bases, and 10 bases lay outside the gene matches. CDR3 DNA: TGTGCCAGCAGCCCACCCCGGGACAGGGGACCCTACGAGCAGTACTTC. Translating gives CASSPPRDRGPYEQYF.

This chain links TRBV5-1 with TRBJ2-1; D is possibly TRBD1 (5 bases). The CDR3 loop spans 14 amino acids. Looked up from germline, CDR1 is SGHRS and CDR2 is YFSETQ. V lost 0 bases to trimming and J lost 5 bases, with 9 bases between them. The CDR3 coding sequence is TGCGCCAGCAGCTTGGGTTCCAGGGACAATGAGCAGTTCTTC. Translating it yields CASSLGSRDNEQFF.

The chain has TRBV5-6 and TRBJ1-2; D is perhaps TRBD1 (5 bases). Germline CDR1 SGHDT, CDR2 YYEEEE. V was trimmed by 2 bases and J by 4 bases, leaving 9 bases between them. There are 13 residues in the CDR3. The CDR3 region is CASSFRDPYGYTF. CDR3 DNA: TGTGCCAGCAGCTTCAGGGACCCCTATGGCTACACCTTC.

The J gene is TRBJ1-4, the V gene TRBV6-5; the match to TRBD1 covers 8 bases. This CDR3 has 18 residues. Germline-derived CDR1 and CDR2 are MNHEY and SVGAGI. V shed 2 bases, J shed 0 bases, and the junction held 8 bases outside the gene matches. The CDR3 DNA sequence: TGTGCCAGCAGTTACGCCCGACAGGGGACTTCAACTAATGAAAAACTGTTTTTT. Encoded protein: CASSYARQGTSTNEKLFF.

V is TRBV9 and J is TRBJ2-3, with TRBD1 matching 9 bases. V was clipped by 0 bases and J by 0 bases; unmatched bases: 11. Germline lookup yields CDR1 SGDLS and CDR2 YYNGEE. The CDR3 extends over 19 amino acids. DNA of the CDR3: TGTGCCAGCAGCGTAGAAGGGTTACCGGGACAGGGTAGCACAGATACGCAGTATTTT. Protein: CASSVEGLPGQGSTDTQYF. Complete variable domain (other parts from reference TRBV9 and TRBJ2-3): DSGVTQTPKHLITATGQRVTLRCSPRSGDLSVYWYQQSLDQGLQFLIQYYNGEERAKGNILERFSAQQFPDLHSELNLSSLELGDSALYFCASSVEGLPGQGSTDTQYFGPGTRLTVL.

The rearrangement uses TRBV15 and TRBJ2-7; D is unresolved. V was pared by 0 bases and J by 2 bases, with 8 bases between. Germline CDR1 is LNHNV and CDR2 is YYDKDF (reference sequence). The CDR3 sequence is 14 residues long. The CDR3 sequence is CATSRDRTTYEQYF. Written as DNA, the CDR3 is TGTGCCACCAGCAGAGATCGCACCACCTACGAGCAGTACTTC.

V usage is TRBV12-3 or TRBV12-4 and J usage is TRBJ2-3, with TRBD2 matching over 8 bases. Unmatched junction bases numbered 2, after V lost 5 bases and J lost 4 bases. The CDR3 has 13 residues. In DNA form, the CDR3 reads TGTGCCAGCAGTGGGACTAGGGCAGATACGCAGTATTTT. Translating gives CASSGTRADTQYF.

The V call is TRBV10-3, the J call TRBJ2-7; D possibly corresponds to TRBD1 (6 bases). CDR1 and CDR2 from the germline V gene are ENHRY and SYGVKD. The germline V and J ends were trimmed by 3 bases and 3 bases, with 15 bases remaining between them. The CDR3 contains 15 residues. CDR3 sequence reads: CAISEGQPGGYEQYF. The CDR3 bases are TGTGCCATCAGTGAAGGACAGCCTGGAGGCTACGAGCAGTACTTC.

The CDR3 coding sequence is TGTGCCAGCAGCTTCCCTCACATGGAGCAGTACTTC. The encoded protein is CASSFPHMEQYF. The V and J genes are TRBV7-3 and TRBJ2-7; D ambiguous. This CDR3 region has 12 residues. Trimming removed 3 bases from V and 7 bases from J, with 10 bases in between. The germline gives CDR1 SGHTA, CDR2 FQGTGA. Using reference TRBV7-3 and TRBJ2-7 for the parts outside the CDR3, the full variable domain is GAGVSQTPSNKVTEKGKYVELRCDPISGHTALYWYRQSLGQGPEFLIYFQGTGAADDSGLPNDRFFAVRPEGSVSTLKIQRTERGDSAVYLCASSFPHMEQYFGPGTRLTVT.

The V call is TRBV12-3 or TRBV12-4, the J call TRBJ2-7; a weak D match, TRBD2 (5 bases). This CDR3 comprises 13 residues. V was clipped by 6 bases and J by 5 bases, with 14 bases between them. This chain's CDR3 is CASRAGPRDEQYF. In DNA, the CDR3 is TGTGCCAGCAGGGCGGGTCCTAGGGACGAGCAGTACTTC.

This clonotype was detected a few times. This chain links TRBV6-1 with TRBJ2-6; a possible D gene is TRBD1 (6 bases). V was trimmed by 11 bases and J by 2 bases, leaving 13 bases between them. Germline assignment: CDR1 MNHNS and CDR2 SASEGT. The CDR3 has 14 amino acids. CDR3 bases: TGTGCCGGTAACAGGGACCCTGGGGCCAACGTCCTGACTTTC. Protein: CAGNRDPGANVLTF.

This clonotype was counted only a few times. The chain joins TRBV4-2 to TRBJ2-7, with D possibly TRBD1 on 6 matching bases. Trimming cost V 2 bases and J 5 bases, with 13 bases left between them. CDR1 and CDR2 from the germline V gene are LGHNA and YNFKEQ. CDR3 length equals 14 residues. The CDR3 coding sequence is TGTGCCAGCAGCCAACCTGGACAGTTCCACGAGCAGTACTTC. Translation gives CASSQPGQFHEQYF.